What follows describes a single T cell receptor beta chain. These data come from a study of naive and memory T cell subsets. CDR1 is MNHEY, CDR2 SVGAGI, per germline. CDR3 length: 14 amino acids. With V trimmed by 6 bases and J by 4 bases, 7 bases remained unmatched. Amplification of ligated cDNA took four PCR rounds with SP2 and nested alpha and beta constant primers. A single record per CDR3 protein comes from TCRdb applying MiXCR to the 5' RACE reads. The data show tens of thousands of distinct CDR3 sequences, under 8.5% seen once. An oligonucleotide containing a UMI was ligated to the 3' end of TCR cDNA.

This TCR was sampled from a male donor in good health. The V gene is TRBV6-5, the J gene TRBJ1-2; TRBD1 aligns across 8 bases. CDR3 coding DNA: TGTGCCAGCAGCACCAGACAGGGGATCTATGGCTACACCTTC. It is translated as CASSTRQGIYGYTF.